The clone carrying this T cell receptor (beta chain) was counted many times. Germline V gene lookup returns CDR1 LNHNV and CDR2 YYDKDF (reference sequence). V was pared by 3 bases and J by 0 bases, with 11 bases between. The CDR3 contains 15 residues. TCRdb re-derived calls from the RACE reads in MiXCR, one entry per CDR3 protein. The sample consists of approximately 50,000 distinct CDR3 sequences, 9.5% to 10% of them appearing once. Time point reported: pre-sensitization, week 0. Noted treatment: therapeutic diphenylcyclopropenone sensitization with weekly scalp DPC. Someone pulled total RNA out of unfractionated whole blood. These data belong to a study of human T cells and chemical hapten exposure.

This sequence originates from a woman aged 25-40 years with alopecia areata. Some clones in this sample may be carry-over from other donors' samples. The chain combines TRBV15 with TRBJ1-1; D unresolved. This specimen was whole blood, taken in connection with sensitization to the hapten diphenylcyclopropenone (DPC). CDR3 coding DNA: TGTGCCACCAGCAGCCTTTTTGGGATGAACACTGAAGCTTTCTTT. It is translated as CATSSLFGMNTEAFF. Complete variable domain (other parts from reference TRBV15 and TRBJ1-1): DAMVIQNPRYQVTQFGKPVTLSCSQTLNHNVMYWYQQKSSQAPKLLFHYYDKDFNNEADTPDNFQSRRPNTSFCFLDIRSPGLGDTAMYLCATSSLFGMNTEAFFGQGTRLTVV.